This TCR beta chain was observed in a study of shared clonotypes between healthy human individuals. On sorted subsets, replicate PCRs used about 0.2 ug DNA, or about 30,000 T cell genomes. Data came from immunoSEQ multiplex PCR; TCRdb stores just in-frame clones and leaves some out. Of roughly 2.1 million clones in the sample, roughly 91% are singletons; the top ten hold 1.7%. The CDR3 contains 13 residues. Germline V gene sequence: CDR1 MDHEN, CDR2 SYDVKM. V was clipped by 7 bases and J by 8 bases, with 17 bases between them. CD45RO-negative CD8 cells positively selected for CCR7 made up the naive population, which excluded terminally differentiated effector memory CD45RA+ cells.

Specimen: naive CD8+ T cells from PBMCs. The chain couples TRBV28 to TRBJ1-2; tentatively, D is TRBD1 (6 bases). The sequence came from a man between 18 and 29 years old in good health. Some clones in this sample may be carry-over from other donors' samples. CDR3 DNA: TGTGCCAGCACCAACCCAGGGGCTAGGGGCTACACCTTC. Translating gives CASTNPGARGYTF.